This TCR beta chain was sequenced for a study of T-cell memory formation after mild COVID-19. Per the germline V gene, CDR1 is KGHSH and CDR2 is LQKENI. The CDR3 sequence is 18 residues long. Trimming removed 1 base at V and 1 base at J, with 19 bases between. One entry per CDR3 protein, called by TCRdb with MiXCR from the 5' RACE reads. Seen here are about 400,000 distinct CDR3 sequences, 20% to 25% observed once, and the top ten hold roughly 8.7%. This clonotype was observed a few times. Sequencing input: PBMCs or a T cell subset sorted from them (not recorded which). The chain joins TRBV18 to TRBJ1-1; the D is unclear. The receptor was derived from an adult woman who had mild COVID-19 (a few samples of this study predate the infection). Cell type and time point are not known. For the CDR3, the DNA is TGTGCCAGCTCACCACTGGGGATTAAGGGTAGGTCGAACACTGAAGCTTTCTTT. It is translated as CASSPLGIKGRSNTEAFF.